The clone carrying this TCR beta chain has more than one count but fewer than ten. This entry belongs to a study of patients and donors after allogeneic stem cell transplantation. Via MiXCR, TCRdb re-called the RT-PCR reads, giving one row per CDR3 protein. The repertoire holds more than 150,000 distinct CDR3 sequences, with 41% as singletons. This TCR was sampled from a human donor who was either an allogeneic HSCT recipient or a stem cell or donor lymphocyte infusion donor (not recorded which). It is not recorded whose cells these are; they may come from a transplant donor. The sequenced sample consisted of blood, either unsorted or a sorted T cell fraction (not recorded which).

The CDR3 loop is CASSWSGLTYNEQFF. DNA for the CDR3: TGTGCCAGCAGCTGGTCGGGGTTGACCTACAATGAGCAGTTCTTC. The chain combines TRBV7-2 with TRBJ2-1; D is possibly TRBD2 (5 bases). CDR1 and CDR2 (germline): SGHTA, FQGNSA. Trimming removed 4 bases from V and 2 bases from J, with 12 bases in between. CDR3 length: 15 residues.